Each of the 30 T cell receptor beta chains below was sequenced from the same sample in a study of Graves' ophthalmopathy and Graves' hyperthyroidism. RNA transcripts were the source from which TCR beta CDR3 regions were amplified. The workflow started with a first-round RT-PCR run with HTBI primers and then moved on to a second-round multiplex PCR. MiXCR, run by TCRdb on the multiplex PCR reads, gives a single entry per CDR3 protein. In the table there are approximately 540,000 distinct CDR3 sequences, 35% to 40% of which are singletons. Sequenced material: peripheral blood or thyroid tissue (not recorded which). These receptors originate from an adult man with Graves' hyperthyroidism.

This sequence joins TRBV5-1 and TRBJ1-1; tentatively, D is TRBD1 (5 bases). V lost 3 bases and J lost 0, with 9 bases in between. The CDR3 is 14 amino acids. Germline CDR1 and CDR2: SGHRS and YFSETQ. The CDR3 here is CASSSPGLNTEAFF. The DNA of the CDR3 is TGCGCCAGCAGCTCGCCGGGACTGAACACTGAAGCTTTCTTT.

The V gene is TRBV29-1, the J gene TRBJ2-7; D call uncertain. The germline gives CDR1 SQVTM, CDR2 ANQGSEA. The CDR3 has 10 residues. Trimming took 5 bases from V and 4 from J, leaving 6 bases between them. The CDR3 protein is CSVTLYEQYF. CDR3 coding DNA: TGCAGCGTTACTCTGTACGAGCAGTACTTC.

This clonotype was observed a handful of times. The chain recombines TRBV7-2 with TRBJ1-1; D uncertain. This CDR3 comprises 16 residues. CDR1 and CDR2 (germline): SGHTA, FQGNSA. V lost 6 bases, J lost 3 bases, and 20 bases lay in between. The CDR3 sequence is CASSSPPDTGDTEAFF. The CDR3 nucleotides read TGTGCCAGCAGTTCCCCCCCTGATACCGGGGACACTGAAGCTTTCTTT. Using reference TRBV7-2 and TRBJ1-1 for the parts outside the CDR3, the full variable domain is GAGVSQSPSNKVTEKGKDVELRCDPISGHTALYWYRQSLGQGLEFLIYFQGNSAPDKSGLPSDRFSAERTGGSVSTLTIQRTQQEDSAVYLCASSSPPDTGDTEAFFGQGTRLTVV.

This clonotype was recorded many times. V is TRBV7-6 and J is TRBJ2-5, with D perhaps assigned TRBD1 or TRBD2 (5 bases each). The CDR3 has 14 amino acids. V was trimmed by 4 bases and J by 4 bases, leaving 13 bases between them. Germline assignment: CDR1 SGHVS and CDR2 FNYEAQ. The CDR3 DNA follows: TGTGCCAGCAGCTCCGGGACGGCAGCAGAGACCCAGTACTTC. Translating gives CASSSGTAAETQYF.

This CDR3 reads CASSETVTGANVLTF. The CDR3 DNA reads TGTGCCAGCAGTGAAACCGTGACAGGGGCCAACGTCCTGACTTTC. The chain links TRBV2 to TRBJ2-6; no firm D call. The V gene's germline CDR1 is SNHLY and CDR2 FYNNEI. The CDR3 has 15 amino acids. V lost 2 bases, J lost 4 bases, and 9 bases lay in between.

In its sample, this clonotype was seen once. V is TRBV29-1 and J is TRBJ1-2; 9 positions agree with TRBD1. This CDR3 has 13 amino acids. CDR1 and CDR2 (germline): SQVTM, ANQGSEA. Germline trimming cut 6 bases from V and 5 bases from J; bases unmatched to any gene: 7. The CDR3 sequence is CSVADRGRYGYTF. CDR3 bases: TGCAGCGTCGCGGACAGGGGTCGGTATGGCTACACCTTC. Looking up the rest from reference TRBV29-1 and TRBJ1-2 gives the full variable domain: SAVISQKPSRDICQRGTSLTIQCQVDSQVTMMFWYRQQPGQSLTLIATANQGSEATYESGFVIDKFPISRPNLTFSTLTVSNMSPEDSSIYLCSVADRGRYGYTFGSGTRLTVV.

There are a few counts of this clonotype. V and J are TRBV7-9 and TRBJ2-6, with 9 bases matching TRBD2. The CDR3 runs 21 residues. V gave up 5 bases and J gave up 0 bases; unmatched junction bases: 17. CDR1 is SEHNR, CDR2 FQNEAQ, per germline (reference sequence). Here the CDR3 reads CASSQDSSVAGALSGANVLTF. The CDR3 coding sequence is TGTGCCAGCAGCCAAGATAGTTCGGTAGCGGGAGCGCTCTCTGGGGCCAACGTCCTGACTTTC.

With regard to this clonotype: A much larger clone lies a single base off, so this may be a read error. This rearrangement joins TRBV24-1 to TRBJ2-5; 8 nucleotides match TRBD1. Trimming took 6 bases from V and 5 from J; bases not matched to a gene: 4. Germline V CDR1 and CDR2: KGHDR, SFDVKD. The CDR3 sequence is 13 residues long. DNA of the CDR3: TGTGCCACCAGTTTCCGGGACAGGGAGACCCAGTACTTC. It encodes CATSFRDRETQYF.

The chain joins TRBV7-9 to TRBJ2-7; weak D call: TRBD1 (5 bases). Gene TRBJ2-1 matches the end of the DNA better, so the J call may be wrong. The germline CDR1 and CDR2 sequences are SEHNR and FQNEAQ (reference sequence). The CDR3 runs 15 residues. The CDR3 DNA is TGTGCCAGCAGCCCCCCCTCAGGGCAGCTCCGCGAGCAGTTCTTC. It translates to CASSPPSGQLREQFF.

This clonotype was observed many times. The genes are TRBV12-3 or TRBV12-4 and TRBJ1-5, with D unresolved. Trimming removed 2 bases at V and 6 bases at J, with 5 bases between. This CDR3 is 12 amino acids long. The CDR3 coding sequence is TGTGCCAGCAGTTTAAAGGCTCAGCCCCAGCATTTT. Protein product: CASSLKAQPQHF.

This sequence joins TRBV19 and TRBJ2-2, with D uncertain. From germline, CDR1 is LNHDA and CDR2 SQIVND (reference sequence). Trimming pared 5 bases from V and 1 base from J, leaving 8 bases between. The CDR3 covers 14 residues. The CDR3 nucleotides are TGTGCCAGTAGTTCGGAGCAGAACACCGGGGAGCTGTTTTTT. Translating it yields CASSSEQNTGELFF. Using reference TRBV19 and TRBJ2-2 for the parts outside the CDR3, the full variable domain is DGGITQSPKYLFRKEGQNVTLSCEQNLNHDAMYWYRQDPGQGLRLIYYSQIVNDFQKGDIAEGYSVSREKKESFPLTVTSAQKNPTAFYLCASSSEQNTGELFFGEGSRLTVL.

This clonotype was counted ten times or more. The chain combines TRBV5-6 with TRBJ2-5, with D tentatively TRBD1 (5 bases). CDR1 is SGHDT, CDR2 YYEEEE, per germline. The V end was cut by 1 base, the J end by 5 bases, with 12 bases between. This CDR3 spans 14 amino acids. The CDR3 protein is CASSLWQGRETQYF. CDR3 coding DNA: TGTGCCAGCAGCTTGTGGCAGGGAAGGGAGACCCAGTACTTC.

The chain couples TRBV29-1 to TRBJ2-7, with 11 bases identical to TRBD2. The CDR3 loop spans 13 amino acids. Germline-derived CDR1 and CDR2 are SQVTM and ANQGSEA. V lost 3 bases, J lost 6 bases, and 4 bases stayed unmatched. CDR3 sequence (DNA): TGCAGCGTTGACGTAGCGGGAGGGAGCGAGCAGTACTTC. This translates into CSVDVAGGSEQYF.

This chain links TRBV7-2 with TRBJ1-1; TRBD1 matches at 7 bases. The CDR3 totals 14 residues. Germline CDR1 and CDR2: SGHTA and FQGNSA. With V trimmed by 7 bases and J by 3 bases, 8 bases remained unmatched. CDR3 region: CASTPGTGDTEAFF. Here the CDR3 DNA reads TGTGCCAGCACCCCGGGAACAGGGGACACTGAAGCTTTCTTT.

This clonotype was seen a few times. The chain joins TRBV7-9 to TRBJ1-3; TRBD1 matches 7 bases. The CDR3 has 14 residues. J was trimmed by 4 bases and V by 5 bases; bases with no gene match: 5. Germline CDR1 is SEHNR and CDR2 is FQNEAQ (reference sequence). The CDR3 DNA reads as TGTGCCAGCAGCACAGGGGATGCGGGAAACACCATATATTTT. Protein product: CASSTGDAGNTIYF.

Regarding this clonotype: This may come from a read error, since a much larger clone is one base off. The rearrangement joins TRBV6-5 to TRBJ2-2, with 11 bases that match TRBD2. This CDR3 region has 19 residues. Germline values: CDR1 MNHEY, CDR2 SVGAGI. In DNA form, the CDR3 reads TGTGCCAGCAGCCTGCTCACATGGGCTAGCGGGAGGAGCGCCGGGGAGCCGTTTTTT. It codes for CASSLLTWASGRSAGEPFF.

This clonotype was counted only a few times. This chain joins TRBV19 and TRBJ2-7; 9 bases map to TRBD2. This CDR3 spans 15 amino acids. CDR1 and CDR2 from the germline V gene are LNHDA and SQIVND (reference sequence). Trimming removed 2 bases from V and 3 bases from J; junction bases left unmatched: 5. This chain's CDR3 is CASSISGGGDYEQYF. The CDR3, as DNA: TGTGCCAGTAGTATATCGGGCGGGGGGGACTACGAGCAGTACTTC.

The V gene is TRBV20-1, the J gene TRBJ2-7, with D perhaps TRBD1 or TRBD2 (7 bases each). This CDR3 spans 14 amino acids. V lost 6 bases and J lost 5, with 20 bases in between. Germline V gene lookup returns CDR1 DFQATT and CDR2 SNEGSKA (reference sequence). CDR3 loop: CSARGGGRSDEQYF. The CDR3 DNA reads TGCAGTGCCAGGGGAGGGGGCCGCAGCGACGAGCAGTACTTC.

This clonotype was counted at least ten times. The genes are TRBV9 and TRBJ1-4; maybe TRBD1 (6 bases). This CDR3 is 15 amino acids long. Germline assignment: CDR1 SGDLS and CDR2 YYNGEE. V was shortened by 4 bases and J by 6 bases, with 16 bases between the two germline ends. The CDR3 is CASSKTGFPDEKLFF. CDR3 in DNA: TGTGCCAGCAGCAAAACAGGGTTTCCCGATGAAAAACTGTTTTTT.

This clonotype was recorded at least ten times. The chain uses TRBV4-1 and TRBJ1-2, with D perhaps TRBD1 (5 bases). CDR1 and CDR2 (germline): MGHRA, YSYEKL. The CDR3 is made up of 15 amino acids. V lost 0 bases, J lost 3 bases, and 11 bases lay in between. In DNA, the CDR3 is TGCGCCAGCAGCCAAGATACTTGGGACGACTATGGCTACACCTTC. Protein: CASSQDTWDDYGYTF.

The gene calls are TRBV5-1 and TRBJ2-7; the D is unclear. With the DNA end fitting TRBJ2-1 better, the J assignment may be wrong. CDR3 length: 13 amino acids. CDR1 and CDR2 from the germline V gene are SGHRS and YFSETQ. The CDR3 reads CASSLEVVNEQFF. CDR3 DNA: TGCGCCAGCAGCTTGGAGGTGGTTAATGAGCAGTTCTTC.

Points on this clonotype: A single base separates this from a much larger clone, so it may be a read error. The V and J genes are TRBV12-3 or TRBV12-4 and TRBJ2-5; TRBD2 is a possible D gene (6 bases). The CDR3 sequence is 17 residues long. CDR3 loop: CATSLGRGDTYQETQYF. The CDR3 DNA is TGTGCCACCAGTTTAGGGCGGGGCGACACGTACCAAGAGACCCAGTACTTC.

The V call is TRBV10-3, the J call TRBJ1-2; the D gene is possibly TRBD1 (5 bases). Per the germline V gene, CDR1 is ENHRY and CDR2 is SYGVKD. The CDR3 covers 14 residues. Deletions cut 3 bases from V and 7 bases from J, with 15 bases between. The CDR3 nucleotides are TGTGCCATCAGTGATTACGGGCAGGGTGGTGGCTACACCTTC. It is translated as CAISDYGQGGGYTF.

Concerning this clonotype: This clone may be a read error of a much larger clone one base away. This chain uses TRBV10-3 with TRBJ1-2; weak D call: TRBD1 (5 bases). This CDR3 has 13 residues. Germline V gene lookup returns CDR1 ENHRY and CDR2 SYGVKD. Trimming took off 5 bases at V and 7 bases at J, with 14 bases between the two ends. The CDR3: CAISYRGDSGYTF. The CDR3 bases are TGTGCCATCAGTTACCGGGGGGACTCTGGCTACACCTTC.

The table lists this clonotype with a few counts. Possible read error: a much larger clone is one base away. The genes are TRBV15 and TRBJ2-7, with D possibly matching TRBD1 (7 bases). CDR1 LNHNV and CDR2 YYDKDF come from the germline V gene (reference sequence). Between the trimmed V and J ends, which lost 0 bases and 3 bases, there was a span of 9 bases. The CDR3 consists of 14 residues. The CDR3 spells CATSRDRGDYEQYF. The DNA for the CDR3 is TGTGCCACCAGCAGAGACAGGGGGGACTACGAGCAGTACTTC.

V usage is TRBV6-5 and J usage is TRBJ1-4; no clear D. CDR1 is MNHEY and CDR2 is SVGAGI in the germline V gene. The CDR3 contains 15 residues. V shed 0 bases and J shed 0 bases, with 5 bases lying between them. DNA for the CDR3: TGTGCCAGCAGTTACTCGGGAGCAACTAATGAAAAACTGTTTTTT. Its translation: CASSYSGATNEKLFF.

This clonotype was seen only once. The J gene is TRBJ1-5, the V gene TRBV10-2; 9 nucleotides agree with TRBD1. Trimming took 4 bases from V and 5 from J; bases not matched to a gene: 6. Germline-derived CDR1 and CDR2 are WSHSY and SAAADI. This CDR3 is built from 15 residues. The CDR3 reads CASSAGTGPDQPQHF. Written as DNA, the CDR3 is TGCGCCAGCAGTGCCGGGACAGGGCCTGATCAGCCCCAGCATTTT.

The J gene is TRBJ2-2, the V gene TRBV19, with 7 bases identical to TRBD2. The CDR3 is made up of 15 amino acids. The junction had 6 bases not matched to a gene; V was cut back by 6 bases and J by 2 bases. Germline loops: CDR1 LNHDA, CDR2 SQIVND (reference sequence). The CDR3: CASSVSGSNTGELFF. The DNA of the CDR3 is TGTGCCAGTAGCGTTAGCGGGTCAAACACCGGGGAGCTGTTTTTT.

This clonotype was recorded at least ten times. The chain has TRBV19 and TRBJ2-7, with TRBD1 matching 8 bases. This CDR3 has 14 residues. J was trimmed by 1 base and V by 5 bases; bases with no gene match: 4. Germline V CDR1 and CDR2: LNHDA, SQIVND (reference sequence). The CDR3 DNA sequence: TGTGCCAGTAGTGGGCAGGGGGCGTCCTACGAGCAGTACTTC. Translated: CASSGQGASYEQYF.

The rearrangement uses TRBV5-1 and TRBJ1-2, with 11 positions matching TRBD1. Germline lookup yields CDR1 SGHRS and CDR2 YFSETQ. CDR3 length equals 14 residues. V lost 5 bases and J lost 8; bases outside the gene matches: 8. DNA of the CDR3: TGCGCCAGCAGTTCTCCGGGACAGGGGGGCGGCTACACCTTC. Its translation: CASSSPGQGGGYTF.